This TCR beta chain was identified during a study of CXCR4 blockade with PD-1 therapy in pancreatic cancer. Data came from immunoSEQ multiplex PCR; TCRdb stores just in-frame clones and leaves some out. The data hold approximately 5,200 clones, with 48% observed a single time. Trimming stripped 6 bases from V and 4 bases from J, with 9 bases between. Per the germline V gene, CDR1 is LNHDA and CDR2 is SQIVND (reference sequence). The CDR3 has 12 amino acids. The specimen was tumor tissue. V gene TRBV19 combines with J gene TRBJ1-2; D gene uncertain. This clonotype originated in a human donor with pancreatic ductal adenocarcinoma. CDR3 in amino acids: CASRFGFYGYTF. DNA of the CDR3: TGTGCCAGTAGGTTTGGATTCTATGGCTACACCTTC.